This entry is about one T cell receptor beta chain. As yet, its antigen is unknown. Template material for amplifying TCR beta CDR3 regions consisted of RNA transcripts. RT-PCR in the first round (using the HTBI primer set) targeted the TCR CDR3. TCRdb ran MiXCR on the multiplex PCR reads and lists one entry per CDR3 protein. Among around 420,000 distinct CDR3 sequences listed, 15% to 19% were seen once. The CDR3 sequence is 14 residues long. CDR1 is MGHRA, CDR2 YSYEKL, per germline. The ends lost 1 base at V and 6 bases at J; junction bases unmatched: 4. The sample originates from a study of T cells in Graves' hyperthyroidism and ophthalmopathy. Study-wide points: Blood also carried most thyroid clonotypes expanded above 0.001.

The clonotype was recovered from a woman between 18 and 30 years old with Graves' hyperthyroidism. The sequencing input was blood. The chain combines TRBV4-1 with TRBJ1-2, with 8 nucleotides matching TRBD1. Here the CDR3 reads CASSQAQGVNGYTF. CDR3 nucleotide sequence: TGCGCCAGCAGCCAAGCACAGGGGGTAAATGGCTACACCTTC.